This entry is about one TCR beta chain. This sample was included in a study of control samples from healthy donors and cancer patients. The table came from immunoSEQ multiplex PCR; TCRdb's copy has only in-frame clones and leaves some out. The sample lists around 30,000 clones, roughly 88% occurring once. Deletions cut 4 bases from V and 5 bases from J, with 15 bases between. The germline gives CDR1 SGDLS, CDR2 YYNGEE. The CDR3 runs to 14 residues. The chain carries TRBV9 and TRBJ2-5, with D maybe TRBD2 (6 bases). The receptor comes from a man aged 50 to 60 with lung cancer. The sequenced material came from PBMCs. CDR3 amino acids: CASSLGPGEETQYF. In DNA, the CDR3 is TGTGCCAGCAGCCTCGGCCCGGGGGAGGAGACCCAGTACTTC.